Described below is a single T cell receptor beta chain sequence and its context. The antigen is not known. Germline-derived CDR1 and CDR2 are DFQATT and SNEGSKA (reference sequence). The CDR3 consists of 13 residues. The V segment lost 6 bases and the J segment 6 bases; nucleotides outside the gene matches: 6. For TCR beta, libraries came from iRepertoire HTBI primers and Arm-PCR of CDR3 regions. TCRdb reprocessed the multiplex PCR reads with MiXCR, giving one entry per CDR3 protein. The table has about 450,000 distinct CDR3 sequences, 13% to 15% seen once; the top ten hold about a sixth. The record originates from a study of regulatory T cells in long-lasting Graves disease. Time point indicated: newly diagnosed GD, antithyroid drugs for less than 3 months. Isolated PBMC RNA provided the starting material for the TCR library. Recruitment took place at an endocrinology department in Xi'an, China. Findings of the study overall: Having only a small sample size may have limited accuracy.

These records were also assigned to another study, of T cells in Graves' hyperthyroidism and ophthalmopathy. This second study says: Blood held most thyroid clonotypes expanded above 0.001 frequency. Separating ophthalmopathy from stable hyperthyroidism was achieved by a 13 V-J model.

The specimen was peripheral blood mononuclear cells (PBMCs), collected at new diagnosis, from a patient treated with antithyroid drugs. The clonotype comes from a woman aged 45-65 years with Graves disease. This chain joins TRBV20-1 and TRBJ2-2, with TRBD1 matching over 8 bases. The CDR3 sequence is CSAHRTGSGELFF. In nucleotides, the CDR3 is TGCAGTGCGCATCGGACAGGGTCCGGGGAGCTGTTTTTT.